This paragraph covers one TCR beta chain sequence. This CDR3 spans 13 amino acids. With 4 bases removed from V and 2 bases from J, the gap between germline ends came to 12 bases. Germline V gives CDR1 GTSNPN, CDR2 SVGIG (reference sequence). The record originates from a study of siplizumab effects on memory and regulatory T cells. TCRdb's table, derived via immunoSEQ multiplex PCR, lists solely in-frame clones and lacks some. The table lists 100,000 or so clones, roughly 90% of them singletons. This sequence was found in a human donor in good health. Material for sequencing was CD4+ T cells sorted from blood. The chain employs TRBV30 and TRBJ2-7, with TRBD1 as a possible D gene (6 bases). CDR3 bases: TGTGCCTGGAACCAGGGGACGACCTACGAGCAGTACTTC. It translates to CAWNQGTTYEQYF. Using reference TRBV30 and TRBJ2-7 for the parts outside the CDR3, the full variable domain is SQTIHQWPATLVQPVGSPLSLECTVEGTSNPNLYWYRQAAGRGLQLLFYSVGIGQISSEVPQNLSASRPQDRQFILSSKKLLLSDSGFYLCAWNQGTTYEQYFGPGTRLTVT.